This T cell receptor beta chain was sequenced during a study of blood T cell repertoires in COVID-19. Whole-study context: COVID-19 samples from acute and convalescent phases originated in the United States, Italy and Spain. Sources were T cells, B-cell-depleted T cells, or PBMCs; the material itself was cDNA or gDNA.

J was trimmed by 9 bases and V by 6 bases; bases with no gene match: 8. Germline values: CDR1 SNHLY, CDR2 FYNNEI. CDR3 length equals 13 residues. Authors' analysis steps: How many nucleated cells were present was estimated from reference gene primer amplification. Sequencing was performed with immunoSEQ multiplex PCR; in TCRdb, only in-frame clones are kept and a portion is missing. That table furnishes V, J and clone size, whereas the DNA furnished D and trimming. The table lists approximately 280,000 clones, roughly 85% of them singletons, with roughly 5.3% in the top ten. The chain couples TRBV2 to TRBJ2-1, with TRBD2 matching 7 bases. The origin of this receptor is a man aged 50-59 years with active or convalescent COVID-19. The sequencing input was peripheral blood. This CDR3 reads CASRGPAGSEQFF. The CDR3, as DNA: TGTGCCAGCAGGGGCCCAGCGGGATCTGAGCAGTTCTTC.